The 2 T cell receptor beta chains reported below all come from one sample, sequenced in a study of spatial heterogeneity in lung cancer. Time point meaning: sample taken at primary tumor resection. Material for sequencing was whole RNA from tumor, nontumor lung or frozen PBMC, left unsorted. TCRdb reprocessed the 5' RACE reads with MiXCR, giving one entry per CDR3 protein. The repertoire has tens of thousands of distinct CDR3 sequences, roughly 12% of them found once; the top ten carry roughly two fifths. Here the sequenced sample was PBMCs, taken at surgery. Every receptor here comes from a male donor with early-stage non-small cell lung cancer.

The V and J genes are TRBV6-5 and TRBJ2-7; 12 nucleotides agree with TRBD2. With V trimmed by 6 bases and J by 3 bases, 12 bases remained unmatched. This CDR3 contains 17 residues. Looked up from germline, CDR1 is MNHEY and CDR2 is SVGAGI. The CDR3: CASSRTSGTISIYEQYF. CDR3 nucleotide sequence: TGTGCCAGCAGCCGGACTAGCGGGACTATATCCATCTACGAGCAGTACTTC.

At least ten counts were recorded for this clonotype. The chain couples TRBV27 to TRBJ1-5, with 11 bases identical to TRBD1. Germline V CDR1 and CDR2: MNHEY, SMNVEV (reference sequence). CDR3 size: 15 residues. The V segment lost 6 bases and the J segment 7 bases; nucleotides outside the gene matches: 8. CDR3 loop: CASRSGQGARQPQHF. CDR3 nucleotides: TGTGCCAGCAGATCCGGACAGGGGGCTCGACAGCCCCAGCATTTT.